This is a list of T cell receptor beta chains from one sample in a study of shared T cell receptors in the human thymus. Sequenced by immunoSEQ multiplex PCR; TCRdb stores in-frame clones only, minus some. The data contain hundreds of thousands of clones, 75% to 80% of them singletons. The same specimen was also included in a second study, on human thymus T cells.

Sequenced sample: thymocytes. The receptor source for this set is a boy under two years old with a congenital heart defect. The CDR3 runs from the conserved cysteine through the conserved F or W. A D gene is named only where the DNA matches it firmly. Clone size is stated in some rows and not others, as once, few, many or a class when expanded.

d_gene	v_gene	abundance	j_gene	CDR3aa	CDR3nt
.	TRBV7-2	.	TRBJ1-1	CASSLERITEAFF	TGTGCCAGCAGCTTAGAGAGAATCACTGAAGCTTTCTTT
TRBD1	TRBV5-1	.	TRBJ2-5	CASSRTMTGGGETQYF	TGCGCCAGCAGCCGAACCATGACAGGGGGCGGTGAGACCCAGTACTTC
.	TRBV5-6	.	TRBJ2-3	CASSLVGDEVGRTDTQYF	TGTGCCAGCAGCTTGGTTGGCGATGAAGTGGGCAGGACAGATACGCAGTATTTT
.	TRBV6-4	.	TRBJ2-3	CASKVAGPAQYF	TGTGCCAGCAAGGTAGCCGGCCCGGCGCAGTATTTT
TRBD1	TRBV6-6	.	TRBJ2-7	CASSTGQGDCEQYF	TGTGCCAGCAGTACCGGACAGGGGGATTGCGAGCAGTACTTC
.	TRBV30	.	TRBJ1-1	CAWRPDRRNEAFF	TGTGCCTGGAGACCGGACAGAAGGAATGAAGCTTTCTTT
.	TRBV6-5	.	TRBJ1-5	CASGENSGQPQHF	TGTGCCAGCGGAGAGAATAGCGGTCAGCCCCAGCATTTT
.	TRBV27	.	TRBJ2-7	CASTGTPPHEQYF	TGTGCCAGCACCGGGACTCCTCCCCACGAGCAGTACTTC
TRBD1	TRBV4-3	.	TRBJ1-2	CASSHSRTGSYGYTF	TGCGCCAGCAGCCACTCTAGGACAGGCTCCTATGGCTACACCTTC
TRBD2	TRBV4-1	.	TRBJ2-5	CASSQSLAGEETQYF	TGCGCCAGCAGCCAAAGTCTAGCGGGAGAAGAGACCCAGTACTTC
.	TRBV6-1	.	TRBJ2-7	CASSEQYEQYF	TGTGCCAGCAGTGAACAATACGAGCAGTACTTC
TRBD1	TRBV30	.	TRBJ1-4	CAARDRLEKLFF	TGTGCCGCCCGGGACAGGCTTGAAAAACTGTTTTTT
.	TRBV11-3	.	TRBJ2-5	CASSVRGVLQETQYF	TGTGCCAGCAGCGTAAGGGGTGTCCTCCAAGAGACCCAGTACTTC
.	TRBV19	.	TRBJ1-5	CASSPASGYLSNQPQHF	TGTGCCAGTAGTCCTGCCTCGGGTTACCTTAGCAATCAGCCCCAGCATTTT
TRBD2	TRBV28	few	TRBJ2-7	CASSFPSGSYEQYF	TGTGCCAGCAGTTTCCCTAGCGGCTCCTACGAGCAGTACTTC
.	TRBV11-2	.	TRBJ1-4	CASSLRGVGQAGEKLFF	TGTGCCAGCAGCCTAAGAGGTGTAGGGCAGGCGGGTGAAAAACTGTTTTTT
TRBD1	TRBV27	.	TRBJ1-3	CASSPRTGGNTIYF	TGTGCCAGCAGTCCTCGGACAGGGGGAAACACCATATATTTT
.	TRBV14	once	TRBJ1-2	CASSLRVNYGYTF	TGTGCCAGCAGCCTCAGGGTGAACTATGGCTACACCTTC
.	TRBV7-2	.	TRBJ2-1	CASSLGDFPGAEQFF	TGTGCCAGCAGCTTAGGGGACTTCCCTGGGGCGGAGCAGTTCTTC
.	TRBV14	.	TRBJ2-7	CASSPTGKEAPNYEQYF	TGTGCCAGCAGCCCAACAGGTAAAGAGGCCCCGAATTACGAGCAGTACTTC
TRBD1	TRBV11-3	once	TRBJ2-1	CARFGDRGQNEQFF	TGTGCCAGGTTCGGGGACAGGGGGCAGAATGAGCAGTTCTTC
.	TRBV6-5	few	TRBJ2-3	CASRTGSDTQYF	TGTGCCAGCAGGACAGGTTCAGATACGCAGTATTTT
.	TRBV6-1	.	TRBJ2-5	CASSEGDNSFPPNETQYF	TGTGCCAGCAGTGAAGGGGACAACAGTTTCCCACCCAATGAGACCCAGTACTTC
.	TRBV19	.	TRBJ1-3	CASRSGGNTIYF	TGTGCCAGTAGGTCAGGAGGAAACACCATATATTTT
.	TRBV27	.	TRBJ2-1	CASSLSRLDHNEQFF	TGTGCCAGCAGTTTATCGCGACTAGACCACAATGAGCAGTTCTTC
TRBD1	TRBV7-6	once	TRBJ2-7	CASSPGTGAYEQYF	TGTGCCAGCAGCCCGGGGACAGGAGCCTACGAGCAGTACTTC
.	TRBV28	.	TRBJ2-1	CASSYGTYSYNEQFF	TGTGCCAGCAGTTACGGGACTTACTCCTACAATGAGCAGTTCTTC